This T cell receptor beta chain originates from a study of blood T cell repertoires in COVID-19. Study details: The analysed material was cDNA or gDNA that came from T cells, B-cell-depleted T cells, or PBMCs.

Per the original methods: From reference gene primer amplification, estimates of nucleated cell counts were derived. Only in-frame clones appear in the TCRdb table, and some are missing; sequencing was by immunoSEQ multiplex PCR. D and trimming come from the DNA, and the V and J calls and clone size come from that table. The profile shows 200,000 to 250,000 clones, 86% of them singletons. Looked up from germline, CDR1 is LNHDA and CDR2 is SQIVND (reference sequence). The CDR3 length is 12 residues. Losses at the gene ends were 10 bases for V and 3 bases for J; bases not matched to a gene: 5. This TCR was recovered from a woman aged 45-59 years with acute or convalescent COVID-19. The chain joins TRBV19 to TRBJ1-2; 7 bases align to TRBD1. The sequencing sample was made of peripheral blood. This chain's CDR3 is CATLGTDYGYTF. The DNA of the CDR3 is TGTGCCACCCTCGGGACAGACTATGGCTACACCTTC.